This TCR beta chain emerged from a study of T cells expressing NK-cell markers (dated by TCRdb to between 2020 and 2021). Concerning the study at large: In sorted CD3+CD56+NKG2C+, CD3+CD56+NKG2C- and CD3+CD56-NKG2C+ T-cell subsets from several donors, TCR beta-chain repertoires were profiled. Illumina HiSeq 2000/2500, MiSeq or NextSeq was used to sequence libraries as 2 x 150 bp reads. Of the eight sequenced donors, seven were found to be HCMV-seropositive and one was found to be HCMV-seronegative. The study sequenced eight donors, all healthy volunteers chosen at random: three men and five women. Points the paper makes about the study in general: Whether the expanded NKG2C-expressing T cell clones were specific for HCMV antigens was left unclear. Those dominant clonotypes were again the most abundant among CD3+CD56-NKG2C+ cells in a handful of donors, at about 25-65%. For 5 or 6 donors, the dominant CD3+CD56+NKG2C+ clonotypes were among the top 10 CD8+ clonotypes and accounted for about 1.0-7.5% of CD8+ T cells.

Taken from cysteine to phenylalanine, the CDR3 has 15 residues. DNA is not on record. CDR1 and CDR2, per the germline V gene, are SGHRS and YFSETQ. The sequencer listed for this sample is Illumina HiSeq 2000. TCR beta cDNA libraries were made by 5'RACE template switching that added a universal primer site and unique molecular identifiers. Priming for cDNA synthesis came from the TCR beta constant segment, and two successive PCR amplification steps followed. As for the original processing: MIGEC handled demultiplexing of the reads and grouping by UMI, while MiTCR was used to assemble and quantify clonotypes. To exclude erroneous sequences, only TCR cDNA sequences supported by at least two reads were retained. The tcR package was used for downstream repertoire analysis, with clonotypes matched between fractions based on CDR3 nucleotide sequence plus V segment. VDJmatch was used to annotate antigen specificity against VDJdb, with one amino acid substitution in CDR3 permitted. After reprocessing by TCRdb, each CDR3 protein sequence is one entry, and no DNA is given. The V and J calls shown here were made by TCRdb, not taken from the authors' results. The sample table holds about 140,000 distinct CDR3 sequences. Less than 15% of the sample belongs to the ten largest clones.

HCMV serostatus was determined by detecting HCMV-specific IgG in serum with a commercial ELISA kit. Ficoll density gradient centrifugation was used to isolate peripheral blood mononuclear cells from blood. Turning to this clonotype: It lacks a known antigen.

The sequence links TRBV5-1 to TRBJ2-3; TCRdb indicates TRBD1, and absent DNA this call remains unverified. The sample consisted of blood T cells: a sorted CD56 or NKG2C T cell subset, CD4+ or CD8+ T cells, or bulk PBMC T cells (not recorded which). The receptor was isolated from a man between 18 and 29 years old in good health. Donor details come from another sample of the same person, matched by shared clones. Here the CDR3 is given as CASSLDLAGGNTQYF. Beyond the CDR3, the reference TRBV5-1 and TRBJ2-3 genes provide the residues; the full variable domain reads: KAGVTQTPRYLIKTRGQQVTLSCSPISGHRSVSWYQQTPGQGLQFLFEYFSETQRNKGNFPGRFSGRQFSNSRSEMNVSTLELGDSALYLCASSLDLAGGNTQYFGPGTRLTVL.